Listed below are T cell receptor beta chains from one sample, sequenced in a study of beta chain features in type 1 diabetes. The protocol was immunoSEQ multiplex PCR, while the TCRdb copy is restricted to in-frame clones and leaves out a portion. In the table there are over 200,000 clones, approximately 11% of which are singletons. Sequencing was carried out using naive CD4+ T cells from blood. The receptors here all came from a man aged 25 to 40 with type 1 diabetes. CDR3s include the opening cysteine and the closing phenylalanine or tryptophan. D genes are given only for firm matches. Only part of the rows carry a size: once, few, many, or a class if the clone is expanded.

v_call,d_call,j_call,clone_size,cdr3_nt,cdr3_aa
TRBV28,TRBD1,TRBJ2-2,few,TGTGCCAGCAGTTTCCCCGGGACAGGGACCGGGGAGCTGTTTTTT,CASSFPGTGTGELFF
TRBV4-1,TRBD2,TRBJ2-2,NA,TGCGCCAGCAGCCAACTAGCGGGGGCCGGGGAGCTGTTTTTT,CASSQLAGAGELFF
TRBV7-9,TRBD2,TRBJ2-5,NA,TGTGCCAGCAGCGCGCACCGGGGGACTACAGTGGAGACCCAGTACTTC,CASSAHRGTTVETQYF
TRBV5-1,TRBD1,TRBJ2-7,NA,TGCGCCAGCAGCTTTCGACAGGGGGCCCACGAGCAGTACTTC,CASSFRQGAHEQYF
TRBV5-1,TRBD1,TRBJ1-1,few,TGCGCCAGCAGCTCCACAGGGGACACTGAAGCTTTCTTT,CASSSTGDTEAFF
TRBV20-1,NA,TRBJ2-7,few,TGCAGTGCCCCCCTTTCCTACGAGCAGTACTTC,CSAPLSYEQYF
TRBV2,NA,TRBJ1-5,NA,TGTGCCAGCAGTGAAGAGGGGCTTCAGCCCCAGCATTTT,CASSEEGLQPQHF
TRBV5-1,NA,TRBJ1-1,NA,TGCGCCAGCAGCTTGGAGGCCGGGGTGGCCGGAGAACCTTTCTTT,CASSLEAGVAGEPFF
TRBV5-1,NA,TRBJ2-1,NA,TGCGCCAGCAGCTTCGACAGGTACAATGAGCAGTTCTTC,CASSFDRYNEQFF
TRBV28,NA,TRBJ1-5,NA,TGTGCCAGCAGCCTACCCCAGGGGAATGGGCCCCAGCATTTT,CASSLPQGNGPQHF
TRBV5-6,NA,TRBJ1-5,NA,TGTGCCAGCAGCTTGGAGGGGCGCAATCAGCCCCAGCATTTT,CASSLEGRNQPQHF
TRBV25-1,NA,TRBJ2-5,few,TGTGCCAGCAGTGGGACACTGGCGAGGGAGACCCAGTACTTC,CASSGTLARETQYF
TRBV28,TRBD1,TRBJ1-2,few,TGTGCCAGCGCCCCCGGACAGGCAGGCTATGGCTACACCTTC,CASAPGQAGYGYTF
TRBV28,NA,TRBJ1-5,few,TGTGCCAGCACCTCGGGCAATCAGCCCCAGCATTTT,CASTSGNQPQHF
TRBV29-1,NA,TRBJ1-2,NA,TGCAGCGTTGAGGGCCCCGGGAGGGGCTACACCTTC,CSVEGPGRGYTF
TRBV15,TRBD1,TRBJ2-7,few,TGTGCCACCAGCAGAGATAATACCGGGACAGGGAACGAGCAGTACTTC,CATSRDNTGTGNEQYF
TRBV14,NA,TRBJ1-4,few,TGTGCCAGCAGCCTGGCCCGGGAGGGTGAAAAACTGTTTTTT,CASSLAREGEKLFF
TRBV9,NA,TRBJ2-7,once,TGTGCCAGCAGCGTAGGGGGCGGGAACACCGACGAGCAGTACTTC,CASSVGGGNTDEQYF
TRBV7-9,TRBD1,TRBJ1-4,few,TGTGCCAGCAGCCAGACGACAGGGAAAAATGAAAAACTGTTTTTT,CASSQTTGKNEKLFF
TRBV5-1,NA,TRBJ2-3,NA,TGCGCCAGCAGCGCCGGGGAGGCCACAGATACGCAGTATTTT,CASSAGEATDTQYF
TRBV7-2,TRBD2,TRBJ2-7,NA,TGTGCCAGCAGCGGCCTCGGACTAGCGGGGCACGAGCAGTACTTC,CASSGLGLAGHEQYF
TRBV6-1,NA,TRBJ1-2,NA,TGTGCCAGCAGTGAAATGATAGCGATTAACTATGGCTACACCTTC,CASSEMIAINYGYTF
TRBV5-1,NA,TRBJ1-2,NA,TGCGCCAGCAGCTTGCCCCCACGAGGGCTTAACTATGGCTACACCTTC,CASSLPPRGLNYGYTF
TRBV19,NA,TRBJ2-1,NA,TGTGCCAGTAGTAGGCAGGTAGCCTACAATGAGCAGTTCTTC,CASSRQVAYNEQFF
TRBV18,NA,TRBJ2-7,few,TGTGCCAGCTCACCAAGTGGTGCACGGGGGTACGAGCAGTACTTC,CASSPSGARGYEQYF
TRBV7-2,TRBD2,TRBJ2-1,few,TGTGCCAGCAGCTTAGAGATCAGCGGGGTATACAATGAGCAGTTCTTC,CASSLEISGVYNEQFF
TRBV30,TRBD2,TRBJ2-2,few,TGTGCCTGGAGCCCACTAGCGGCGAACACCGGGGAGCTGTTTTTT,CAWSPLAANTGELFF
TRBV9,TRBD1,TRBJ2-3,once,TGTGCCAGCAGCGTAGGGACAGGGGGTGCAGATACGCAGTATTTT,CASSVGTGGADTQYF
TRBV5-6,NA,TRBJ1-1,NA,TGTGCCAGCAACCAGAAGAACACTGAAGCTTTCTTT,CASNQKNTEAFF
TRBV11-2,TRBD1,TRBJ1-1,NA,TGTGCCAGCAGCTCACAGGGGGCAAGGCACGCTGAAGCTTTCTTT,CASSSQGARHAEAFF
TRBV7-9,TRBD2,TRBJ2-3,NA,TGTGCCAGCAGCCCTCTTGTACGGGGGGTTGGTACAGATACGCAGTATTTT,CASSPLVRGVGTDTQYF
TRBV5-6,NA,TRBJ2-3,NA,TGTGCCAGCAGCTTGCGCGCGGGCAGCACAGATACGCAGTATTTT,CASSLRAGSTDTQYF
TRBV9,NA,TRBJ1-3,NA,TGTGCCAGCAGCCCAGGAGCGGCGTCTGGAAACACCATATATTTT,CASSPGAASGNTIYF
TRBV7-9,NA,TRBJ1-4,few,TGTGCCACCCGACAGCGCCCAAATGAAAAACTGTTTTTT,CATRQRPNEKLFF